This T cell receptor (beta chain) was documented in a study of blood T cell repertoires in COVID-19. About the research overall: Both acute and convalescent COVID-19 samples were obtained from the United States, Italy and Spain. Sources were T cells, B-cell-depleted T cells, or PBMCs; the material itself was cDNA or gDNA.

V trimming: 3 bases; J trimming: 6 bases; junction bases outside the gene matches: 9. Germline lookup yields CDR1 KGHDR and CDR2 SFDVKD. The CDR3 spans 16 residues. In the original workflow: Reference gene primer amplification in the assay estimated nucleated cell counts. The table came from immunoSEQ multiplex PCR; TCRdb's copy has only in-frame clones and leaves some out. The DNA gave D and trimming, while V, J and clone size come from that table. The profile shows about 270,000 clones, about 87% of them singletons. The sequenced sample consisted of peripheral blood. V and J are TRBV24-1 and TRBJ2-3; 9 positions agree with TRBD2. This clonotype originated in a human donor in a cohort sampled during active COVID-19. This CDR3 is CATSDPVGGRDDTQYF. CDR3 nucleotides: TGTGCCACCAGTGATCCAGTTGGCGGGAGGGACGATACGCAGTATTTT.